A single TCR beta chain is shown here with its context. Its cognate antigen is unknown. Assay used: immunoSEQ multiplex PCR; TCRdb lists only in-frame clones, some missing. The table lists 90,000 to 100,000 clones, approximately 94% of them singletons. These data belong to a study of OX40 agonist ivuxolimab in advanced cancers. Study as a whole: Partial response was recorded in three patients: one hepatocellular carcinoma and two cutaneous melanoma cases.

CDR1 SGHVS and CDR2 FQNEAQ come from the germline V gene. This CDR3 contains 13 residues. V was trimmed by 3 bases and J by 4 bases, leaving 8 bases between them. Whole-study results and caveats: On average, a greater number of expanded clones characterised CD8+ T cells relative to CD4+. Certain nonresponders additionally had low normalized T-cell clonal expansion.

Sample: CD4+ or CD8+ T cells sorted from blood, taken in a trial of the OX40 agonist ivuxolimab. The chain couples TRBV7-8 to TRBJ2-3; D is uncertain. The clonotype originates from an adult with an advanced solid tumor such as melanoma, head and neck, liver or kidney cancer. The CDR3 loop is CASSFMAADTQYF. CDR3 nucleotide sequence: TGTGCCAGCAGCTTTATGGCCGCAGATACGCAGTATTTT. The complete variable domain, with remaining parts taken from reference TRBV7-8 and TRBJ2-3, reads GAGVSQSPRYKVAKRGQDVALRCDPISGHVSLFWYQQALGQGPEFLTYFQNEAQLDKSGLPSDRFFAERPEGSVSTLKIQRTQQEDSAVYLCASSFMAADTQYFGPGTRLTVL.